Shown below are 6 T cell receptor beta chains from a single sample sequenced in a study of Ad26.COV2.S vaccination and SARS-CoV-2 variants. The treatment here: 15 to 20 received Ad26.COV2.S at low or high dose, single or two shots; about five received placebo; per-sample allocation not given. The investigators took samples on day 63 after the first vaccine or placebo injection. TCRdb's table, derived via immunoSEQ multiplex PCR, lists solely in-frame clones and lacks some. Of some 480,000 clones in the sample, 70% to 90% are singletons; the top ten hold roughly 13%. The starting material was peripheral blood, obtained in a trial of Ad26.COV2.S vaccine versus placebo. Source of these receptors: a person aged 18-60 years who received the Ad26.COV2.S COVID-19 vaccine or a placebo.

This clone was seen just once. The chain carries TRBV30 and TRBJ1-3; the D gene is possibly TRBD1 (5 bases). Germline CDR1 is GTSNPN and CDR2 is SVGIG (reference sequence). V dropped 1 base and J dropped 2 bases, with 12 bases sitting between them. CDR3 length: 15 residues. CDR3 sequence reads: CAWSASWGAGNTIYF. The CDR3 DNA reads as TGTGCCTGGAGTGCCTCATGGGGCGCTGGAAACACCATATATTTT.

There are a few counts of this clone. The rearrangement joins TRBV10-3 to TRBJ1-2; D is possibly TRBD1 (6 bases). CDR1 is ENHRY, CDR2 SYGVKD, per germline. The CDR3 spans 12 residues. V was trimmed by 6 bases and J by 2 bases, leaving 7 bases between them. The CDR3 DNA reads as TGTGCCATCAGGACAGGAAACTATGGCTACACCTTC. Its translation is CAIRTGNYGYTF.

J is TRBJ2-3 and V is TRBV5-4; D might be TRBD2 (5 bases). The CDR3 has 15 residues. Trimming took 6 bases from V and 2 from J, leaving 16 bases between them. Germline assignment: CDR1 SGHNT and CDR2 YYREEE (reference sequence). The CDR3 DNA follows: TGTGCCAGCACCCTGGGGAGCAGAACCACAGATACGCAGTATTTT. The encoded protein is CASTLGSRTTDTQYF.

V gene TRBV5-4 combines with J gene TRBJ2-1; tentatively, D is TRBD1 or TRBD2 (5 bases each). Trimming removed 3 bases at V and 15 bases at J, with 22 bases between. Germline V lookup: CDR1 SGHNT, CDR2 YYREEE (reference sequence). The CDR3 extends over 14 amino acids. The CDR3 nucleotides are TGTGCCAGCAGCTCGGGACCCGGGACGGCCTCGGGGTTCTTC. Translating it yields CASSSGPGTASGFF.

The chain carries TRBV9 and TRBJ2-3; possibly TRBD2 for D (6 bases). This CDR3 spans 16 amino acids. Trimming cost V 7 bases and J 1 base, with 19 bases left between them. CDR1 is SGDLS and CDR2 is YYNGEE in the germline V gene. This CDR3 reads CASGIDIWGGTDTQYF. The CDR3, as DNA: TGTGCCAGCGGCATCGATATATGGGGGGGCACAGATACGCAGTATTTT.

The chain couples TRBV6-5 to TRBJ2-7; D is unclear. Trimming pared 7 bases from V and 2 bases from J, leaving 9 bases between. CDR3 length: 12 amino acids. Germline lookup yields CDR1 MNHEY and CDR2 SVGAGI. CDR3 sequence reads: CASTTRPYEQYF. The DNA of the CDR3 is TGTGCCAGCACTACCCGCCCCTACGAGCAGTACTTC.